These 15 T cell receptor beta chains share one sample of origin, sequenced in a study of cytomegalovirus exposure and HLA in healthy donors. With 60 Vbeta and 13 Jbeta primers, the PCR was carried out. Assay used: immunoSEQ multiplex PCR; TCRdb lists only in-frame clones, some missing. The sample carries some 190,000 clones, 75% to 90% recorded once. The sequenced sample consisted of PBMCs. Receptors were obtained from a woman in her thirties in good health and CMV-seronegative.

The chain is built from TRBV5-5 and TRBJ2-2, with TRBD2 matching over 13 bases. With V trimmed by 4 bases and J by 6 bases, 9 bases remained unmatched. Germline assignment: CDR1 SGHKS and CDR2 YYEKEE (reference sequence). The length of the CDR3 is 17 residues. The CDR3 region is CASSLVLAGGPAGELFF. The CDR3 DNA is TGTGCCAGCAGCCTCGTACTAGCGGGAGGGCCGGCCGGGGAGCTGTTTTTT. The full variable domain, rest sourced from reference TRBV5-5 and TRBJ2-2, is DAGVTQSPTHLIKTRGQQVTLRCSPISGHKSVSWYQQVLGQGPQFIFQYYEKEERGRGNFPDRFSARQFPNYSSELNVNALLLGDSALYLCASSLVLAGGPAGELFFGEGSRLTVL.

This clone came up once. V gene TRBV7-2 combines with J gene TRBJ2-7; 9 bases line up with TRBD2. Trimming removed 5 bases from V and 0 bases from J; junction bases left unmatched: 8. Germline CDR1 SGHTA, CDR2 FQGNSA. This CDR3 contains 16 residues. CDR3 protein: CASSALAGYSSYEQYF. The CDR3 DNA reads TGTGCCAGCAGCGCCCTAGCGGGATACTCCTCCTACGAGCAGTACTTC.

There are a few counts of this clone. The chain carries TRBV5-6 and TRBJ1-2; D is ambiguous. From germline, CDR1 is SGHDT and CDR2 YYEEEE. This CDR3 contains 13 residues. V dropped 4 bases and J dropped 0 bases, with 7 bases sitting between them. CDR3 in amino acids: CASSPQTNYGYTF. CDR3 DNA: TGTGCCAGCAGCCCACAGACTAACTATGGCTACACCTTC.

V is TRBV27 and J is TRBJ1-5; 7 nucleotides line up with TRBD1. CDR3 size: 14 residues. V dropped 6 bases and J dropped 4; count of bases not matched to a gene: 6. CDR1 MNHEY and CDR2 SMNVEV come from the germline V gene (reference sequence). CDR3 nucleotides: TGTGCCAGCAGCCAGGGGGTTGGGAATCAGCCCCAGCATTTT. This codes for CASSQGVGNQPQHF.

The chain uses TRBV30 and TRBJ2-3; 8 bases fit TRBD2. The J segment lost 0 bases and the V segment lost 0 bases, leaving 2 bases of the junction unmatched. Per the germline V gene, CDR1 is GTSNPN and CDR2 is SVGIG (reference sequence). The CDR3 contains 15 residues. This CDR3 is CAWSVAGDSTDTQYF. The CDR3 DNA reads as TGTGCCTGGAGTGTAGCGGGGGATAGCACAGATACGCAGTATTTT.

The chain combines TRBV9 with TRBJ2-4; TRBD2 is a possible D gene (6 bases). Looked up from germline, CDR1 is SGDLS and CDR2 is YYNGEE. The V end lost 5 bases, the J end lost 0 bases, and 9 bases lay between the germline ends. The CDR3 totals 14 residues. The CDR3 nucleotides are TGTGCCAGCAGTCAGGGACTAGCCAAAAACATTCAGTACTTC. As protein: CASSQGLAKNIQYF.

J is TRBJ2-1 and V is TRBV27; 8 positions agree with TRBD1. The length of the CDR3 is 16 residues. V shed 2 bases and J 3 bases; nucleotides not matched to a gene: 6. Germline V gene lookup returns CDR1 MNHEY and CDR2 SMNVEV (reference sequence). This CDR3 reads CASSLTGQGDYNEQFF. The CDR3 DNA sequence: TGTGCCAGCAGTTTAACCGGACAGGGTGACTACAATGAGCAGTTCTTC.

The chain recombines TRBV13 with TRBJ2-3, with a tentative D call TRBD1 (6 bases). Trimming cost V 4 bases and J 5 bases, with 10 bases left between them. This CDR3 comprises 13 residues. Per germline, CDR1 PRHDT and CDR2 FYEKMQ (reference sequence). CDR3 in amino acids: CASSSTQGDTQYF. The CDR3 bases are TGTGCCAGCAGCTCCACACAGGGAGATACGCAGTATTTT. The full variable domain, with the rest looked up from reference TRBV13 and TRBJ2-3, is AAGVIQSPRHLIKEKRETATLKCYPIPRHDTVYWYQQGPGQDPQFLISFYEKMQSDKGSIPDRFSAQQFSDYHSELNMSSLELGDSALYFCASSSTQGDTQYFGPGTRLTVL.

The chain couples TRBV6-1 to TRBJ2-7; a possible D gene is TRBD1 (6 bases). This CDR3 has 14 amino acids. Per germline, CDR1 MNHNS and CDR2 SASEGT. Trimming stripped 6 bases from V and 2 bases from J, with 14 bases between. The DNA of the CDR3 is TGTGCCAGCAGCCCCGGACAGTGGACCTACGAGCAGTACTTC. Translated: CASSPGQWTYEQYF.

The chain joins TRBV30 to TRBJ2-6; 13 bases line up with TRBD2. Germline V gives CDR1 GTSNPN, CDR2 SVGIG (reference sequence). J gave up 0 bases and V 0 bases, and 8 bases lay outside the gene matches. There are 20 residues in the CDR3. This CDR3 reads CAWSVSRTSGGHSGANVLTF. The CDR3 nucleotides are TGTGCCTGGAGTGTCTCCCGGACTAGCGGGGGACACTCTGGGGCCAACGTCCTGACTTTC.

The CDR3 region has the DNA TGTGCCAGCAGCTTTAGGAGCGGGGGGGCCAAGGTTGATGAGCAGTTCTTC. Protein: CASSFRSGGAKVDEQFF. This sequence joins TRBV5-6 and TRBJ2-1, with TRBD2 identical over 10 bases. CDR3 length equals 17 residues. V lost 2 bases and J lost 8; bases outside the gene matches: 13. Germline-derived CDR1 and CDR2 are SGHDT and YYEEEE.

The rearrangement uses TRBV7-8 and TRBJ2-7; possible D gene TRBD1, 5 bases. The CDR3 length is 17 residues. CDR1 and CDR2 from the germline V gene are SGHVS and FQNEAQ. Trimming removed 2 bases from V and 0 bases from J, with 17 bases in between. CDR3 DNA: TGTGCCAGCAGCTTAACCTCGGCGACAGTGAGCTCCTACGAGCAGTACTTC. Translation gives CASSLTSATVSSYEQYF.

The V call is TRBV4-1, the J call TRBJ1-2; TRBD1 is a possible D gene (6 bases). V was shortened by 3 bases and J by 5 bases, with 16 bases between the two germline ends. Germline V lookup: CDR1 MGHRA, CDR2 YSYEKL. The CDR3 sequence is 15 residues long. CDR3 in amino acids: CASSQATGPGYGYTF. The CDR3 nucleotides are TGCGCCAGCAGCCAGGCTACAGGGCCGGGGTATGGCTACACCTTC.

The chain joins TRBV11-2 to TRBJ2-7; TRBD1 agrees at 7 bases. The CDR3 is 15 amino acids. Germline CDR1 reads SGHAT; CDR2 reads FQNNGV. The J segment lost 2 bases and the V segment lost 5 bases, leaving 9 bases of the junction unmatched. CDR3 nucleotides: TGTGCCAGCAGCACCTCGACAGGGACACCCTACGAGCAGTACTTC. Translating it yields CASSTSTGTPYEQYF. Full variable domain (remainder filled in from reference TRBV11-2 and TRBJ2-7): EAGVAQSPRYKIIEKRQSVAFWCNPISGHATLYWYQQILGQGPKLLIQFQNNGVVDDSQLPKDRFSAERLKGVDSTLKIQPAKLEDSAVYLCASSTSTGTPYEQYFGPGTRLTVT.

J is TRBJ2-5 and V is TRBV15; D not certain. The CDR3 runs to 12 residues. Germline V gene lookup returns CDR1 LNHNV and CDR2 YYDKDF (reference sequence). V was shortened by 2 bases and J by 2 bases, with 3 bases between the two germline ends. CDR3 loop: CATSRLQETQYF. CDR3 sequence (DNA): TGTGCCACCAGCAGATTACAAGAGACCCAGTACTTC.